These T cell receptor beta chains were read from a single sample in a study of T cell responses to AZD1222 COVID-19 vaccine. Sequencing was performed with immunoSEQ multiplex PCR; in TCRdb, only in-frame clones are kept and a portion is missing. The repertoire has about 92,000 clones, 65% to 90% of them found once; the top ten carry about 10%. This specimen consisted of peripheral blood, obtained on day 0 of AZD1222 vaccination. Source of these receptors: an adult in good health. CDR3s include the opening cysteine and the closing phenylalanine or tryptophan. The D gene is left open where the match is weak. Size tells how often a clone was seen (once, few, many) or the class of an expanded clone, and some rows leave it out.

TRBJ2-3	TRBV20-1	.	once	TGCAGTGCTAGTAGAGGGTACAGCACAGATACGCAGTATTTT	CSASRGYSTDTQYF
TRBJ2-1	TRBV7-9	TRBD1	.	TGTGCCAGCAGCCCTGGGGGACAGGGGATAAATGAGCAGTTCTTC	CASSPGGQGINEQFF
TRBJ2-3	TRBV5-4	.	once	TGTGCCAGCAGCTTATTATGGGGTGGCACAGATACGCAGTATTTT	CASSLLWGGTDTQYF
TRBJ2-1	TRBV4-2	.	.	TGTGCCAGCAGCCAAGGGACCGGGCCGGGCTATGAGCAGTTCTTC	CASSQGTGPGYEQFF
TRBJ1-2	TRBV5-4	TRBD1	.	TGTGCCAGCAGCTTCGACAGGGGTCATGGCTACACCTTC	CASSFDRGHGYTF
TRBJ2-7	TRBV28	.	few	TGTGCCAGCAGTTTAATTAAGGGACCCTCCTACGAGCAGTACTTC	CASSLIKGPSYEQYF
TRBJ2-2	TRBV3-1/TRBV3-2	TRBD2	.	TGTGCCAGCAGCCCCTTCCTAGCGGGGGCCGCCGGGGAGCTGTTTTTT	CASSPFLAGAAGELFF
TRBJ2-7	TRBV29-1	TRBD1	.	TGCAGCGTTGACACCGGGACAGCCTACGAGCAGTACTTC	CSVDTGTAYEQYF
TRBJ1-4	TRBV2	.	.	TGTGCCAGCAAGGGGGAGATAGGTGAAAAACTGTTTTTT	CASKGEIGEKLFF
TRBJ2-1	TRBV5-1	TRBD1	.	TGCGCCAGCAGCTTGGCCGGACAGGAATACAATGAGCAGTTCTTC	CASSLAGQEYNEQFF
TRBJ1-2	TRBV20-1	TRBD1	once	TGCAGTGCTACTGACAGGGGGGTCTATGGCTACACCTTC	CSATDRGVYGYTF
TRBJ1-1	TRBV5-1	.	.	TGCGCCAGCAGCTTGGTTGCAGGGATCATGAACACTGAAGCTTTCTTT	CASSLVAGIMNTEAFF
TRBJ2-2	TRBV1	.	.	TGCACCAGCAGCCAAGAGAGGTCCGGGGAGCTGTTTTTT	CTSSQERSGELFF
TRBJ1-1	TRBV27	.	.	TGTGCCAGCAGTTTATCCGGGATGAACACTGAAGCTTTCTTT	CASSLSGMNTEAFF
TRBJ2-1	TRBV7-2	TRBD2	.	TGTGCCAGCAGTGTGCTAAGCGGGAGAGCCTACAATGAGCAGTTCTTC	CASSVLSGRAYNEQFF
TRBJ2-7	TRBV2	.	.	TGTGCCAGCAGAAAGACAGGAGCCTACGAGCAGTACTTC	CASRKTGAYEQYF
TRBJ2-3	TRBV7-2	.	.	TGTGCCAGCAGCTCAGTCGTGGTAGCAACAGATACGCAGTATTTT	CASSSVVVATDTQYF
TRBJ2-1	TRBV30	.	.	TGTGCCTGGAGTGTCGGACCCTACAATGAGCAGTTCTTC	CAWSVGPYNEQFF
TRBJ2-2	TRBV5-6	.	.	TGTGCCAGCAGCTTGCACGGGAGCGCTAGCACCGGGGAGCTGTTTTTT	CASSLHGSASTGELFF
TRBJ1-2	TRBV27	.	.	TGTGCCAGCAGTTTATTAGGATTTTTCGGCTACACCTTC	CASSLLGFFGYTF
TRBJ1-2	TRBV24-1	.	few	TGTGCCACCAGTGACCGCAACTGGGATGGCTACACCTTC	CATSDRNWDGYTF
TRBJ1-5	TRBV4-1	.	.	TGCGCCAGCGGTACAGAGGATAGCAATCAGCCCCAGCATTTT	CASGTEDSNQPQHF
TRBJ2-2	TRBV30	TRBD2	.	TGTGCCTGGAGTGTACCCCATAGCGGGAGCATCGGGGAGCTGTTTTTT	CAWSVPHSGSIGELFF
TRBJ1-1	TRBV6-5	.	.	TGTGCCAGCAGCGACCTGAACACTGAAGCTTTCTTT	CASSDLNTEAFF
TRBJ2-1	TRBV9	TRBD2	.	TGTGCCAGCAGCGTGGGCGGGAGGGCCCAGGATGAGCAGTTCTTC	CASSVGGRAQDEQFF
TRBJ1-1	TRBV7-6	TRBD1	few	TGTGCCAGCAGCTTGCGGGGACAGGGGGCTGAAGCTTTCTTT	CASSLRGQGAEAFF
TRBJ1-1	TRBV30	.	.	TGTGCCTGGAGTGGCCTAGGGCTGGGGAACACTGAAGCTTTCTTT	CAWSGLGLGNTEAFF
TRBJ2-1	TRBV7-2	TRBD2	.	TGTGCCAGCAGCTTAGTAAGGACTAGCGGGACACCGGGGAATGAGCAGTTCTTC	CASSLVRTSGTPGNEQFF